These 14 T cell receptor beta chains were sequenced from one sample in a study of T cell responses to AZD1222 COVID-19 vaccine. TCRdb's table, derived via immunoSEQ multiplex PCR, lists solely in-frame clones and lacks some. The repertoire includes about 92,000 clones, around nine tenths of them detected once, and less than 3% sits in the top ten. Source: peripheral blood, taken on day 0 of AZD1222 vaccination. The receptor set was obtained from an adult in good health.

The rearrangement uses TRBV28 and TRBJ2-3; D is possibly TRBD1 or TRBD2 (5 bases each). The CDR3 totals 15 residues. Per the germline V gene, CDR1 is MDHEN and CDR2 is SYDVKM. V was trimmed by 6 bases and J by 5 bases, leaving 18 bases between them. CDR3 sequence (DNA): TGTGCCAGCAGATCAGGGACCGCCGGCATAGATACGCAGTATTTT. This encodes CASRSGTAGIDTQYF.

The rearrangement uses TRBV7-3 and TRBJ2-5, with D hard to call. The CDR3 totals 16 residues. Trimming removed 0 bases from V and 2 bases from J, with 13 bases in between. From germline, CDR1 is SGHTA and CDR2 FQGTGA. The CDR3 sequence is CASSLTGLARQETQYF. In DNA form, the CDR3 reads TGTGCCAGCAGCTTAACGGGGTTAGCCCGGCAAGAGACCCAGTACTTC.

V and J are TRBV5-4 and TRBJ1-2; 9 bases line up with TRBD1. In germline, CDR1 is SGHNT, CDR2 YYREEE (reference sequence). The CDR3 has 16 amino acids. Germline trimming cut 4 bases from V and 4 bases from J; bases unmatched to any gene: 11. The CDR3 loop is CASSRTGGFSLYGYTF. For the CDR3, the DNA is TGTGCCAGCAGCCGAACAGGGGGCTTCTCCCTCTATGGCTACACCTTC.

This clone was seen more than once but under ten times. The chain uses TRBV9 and TRBJ2-1; TRBD2 matches 7 bases. The CDR3 has 16 residues. The V gene end was trimmed by 2 bases and the J gene end by 8 bases; junction bases not matched to a gene: 13. Germline CDR1 is SGDLS and CDR2 is YYNGEE. The CDR3 protein is CASSVQAQMGGDEQFF. The CDR3, as DNA: TGTGCCAGCAGCGTCCAGGCACAAATGGGAGGGGATGAGCAGTTCTTC.

This rearrangement joins TRBV19 to TRBJ2-5, with D maybe TRBD2 (5 bases). The CDR3 consists of 14 residues. Germline loops: CDR1 LNHDA, CDR2 SQIVND (reference sequence). The V gene lost 5 bases and the J gene lost 2 bases, with 12 bases spanning the gap. In nucleotides, the CDR3 is TGTGCCAGTAGTGAAGCGGAGCCTCAAGAGACCCAGTACTTC. Translation gives CASSEAEPQETQYF.

This rearrangement joins TRBV7-3 to TRBJ1-2; D unclear. The germline CDR1 and CDR2 sequences are SGHTA and FQGTGA. V was pared by 7 bases and J by 3 bases, with 18 bases between. There are 15 residues in the CDR3. The CDR3 nucleotides read TGTGCCAGCACCAACGGGAGACGGACTCACTATGGCTACACCTTC. It codes for CASTNGRRTHYGYTF.

The chain carries TRBV24-1 and TRBJ2-7, with 9 bases aligning to TRBD2. J lost 2 bases, V lost 3 bases, and 4 bases had no gene match. The CDR3 is made up of 15 amino acids. The germline gives CDR1 KGHDR, CDR2 SFDVKD. The CDR3 region is CATSDRGGGPYEQYF. In DNA form, the CDR3 reads TGTGCCACCAGTGATCGCGGGGGGGGGCCCTACGAGCAGTACTTC.

The genes are TRBV7-3 and TRBJ2-1; perhaps D is TRBD1 or TRBD2 (6 bases each). From germline, CDR1 is SGHTA and CDR2 FQGTGA. Trimming pared 3 bases from V and 3 bases from J, leaving 9 bases between. The CDR3 is made up of 14 amino acids. For the CDR3, the DNA is TGTGCCAGCAGCTTTAGGGGGGACTACAATGAGCAGTTCTTC. Translating it yields CASSFRGDYNEQFF. Supplemented by reference TRBV7-3 and TRBJ2-1, the full variable domain reads GAGVSQTPSNKVTEKGKYVELRCDPISGHTALYWYRQSLGQGPEFLIYFQGTGAADDSGLPNDRFFAVRPEGSVSTLKIQRTERGDSAVYLCASSFRGDYNEQFFGPGTRLTVL.

The rearrangement links TRBV19 to TRBJ2-5, with 14 bases lining up with TRBD2. Germline values: CDR1 LNHDA, CDR2 SQIVND (reference sequence). The CDR3 runs to 16 residues. Germline trimming cut 5 bases from V and 4 bases from J; bases unmatched to any gene: 6. The CDR3 DNA sequence: TGTGCCAGTAGTCAGGGACTAGCGGGAGTTCTAGAGACCCAGTACTTC. It yields the protein CASSQGLAGVLETQYF.

In this sample, this clone turned up a few times. V is TRBV24-1 and J is TRBJ2-3; D may be TRBD2 (5 bases). Trimming removed 7 bases at V and 0 bases at J, with 16 bases between. The CDR3 spans 16 residues. Germline assignment: CDR1 KGHDR and CDR2 SFDVKD. CDR3 sequence (DNA): TGTGCCACCAGGGTTGGGAGCGGTCGAAGCACAGATACGCAGTATTTT. Amino acid sequence: CATRVGSGRSTDTQYF.

This sequence joins TRBV5-4 and TRBJ2-7; 8 bases are a match to TRBD1. The CDR3 runs to 15 residues. Germline assignment: CDR1 SGHNT and CDR2 YYREEE (reference sequence). Trimming took 7 bases from V and 3 from J; bases not matched to a gene: 12. The CDR3 DNA reads TGTGCCAGCCGCCCTCTTTCGGACAGGGTCTACGAGCAGTACTTC. This codes for CASRPLSDRVYEQYF.

V is TRBV5-1 and J is TRBJ2-5, with a tentative D call TRBD2 (5 bases). This CDR3 has 14 amino acids. Trimming removed 2 bases from V and 2 bases from J, with 10 bases in between. CDR1 is SGHRS, CDR2 YFSETQ, per germline. The CDR3 reads CASSLPGYQETQYF. In nucleotides, the CDR3 is TGCGCCAGCAGCTTACCGGGGTATCAAGAGACCCAGTACTTC.

This clone was recorded only once. The genes are TRBV6-1 and TRBJ2-3; D unresolved. The germline CDR1 and CDR2 sequences are MNHNS and SASEGT. The V and J ends lost 2 bases and 1 base respectively, with 13 bases between them. The CDR3 loop spans 16 amino acids. CDR3 in DNA: TGTGCCAGCAGTGAATCCCTATGGGCTGGCACAGATACGCAGTATTTT. Translated: CASSESLWAGTDTQYF.

V and J are TRBV5-1 and TRBJ1-1, with 9 positions matching TRBD1. This CDR3 region has 15 residues. Germline CDR1 and CDR2: SGHRS and YFSETQ. J gave up 6 bases and V 0 bases, and 6 bases lay outside the gene matches. The CDR3: CASSLAGTGRSEAFF. The DNA of the CDR3 is TGCGCCAGCAGCTTGGCGGGGACAGGGCGGTCTGAAGCTTTCTTT.